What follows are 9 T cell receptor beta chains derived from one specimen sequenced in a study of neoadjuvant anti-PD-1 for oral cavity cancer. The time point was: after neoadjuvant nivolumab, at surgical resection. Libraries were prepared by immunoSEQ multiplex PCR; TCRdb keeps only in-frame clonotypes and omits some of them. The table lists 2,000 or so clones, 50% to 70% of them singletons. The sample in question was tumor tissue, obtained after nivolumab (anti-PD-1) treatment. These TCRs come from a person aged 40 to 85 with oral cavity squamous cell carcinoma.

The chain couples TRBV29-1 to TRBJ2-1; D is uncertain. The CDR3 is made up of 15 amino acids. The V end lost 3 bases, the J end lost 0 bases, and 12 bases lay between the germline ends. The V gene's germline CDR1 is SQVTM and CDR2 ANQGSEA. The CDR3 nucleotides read TGCAGCGTTGATCAAGCGAACCCCTCCTACAATGAGCAGTTCTTC. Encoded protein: CSVDQANPSYNEQFF.

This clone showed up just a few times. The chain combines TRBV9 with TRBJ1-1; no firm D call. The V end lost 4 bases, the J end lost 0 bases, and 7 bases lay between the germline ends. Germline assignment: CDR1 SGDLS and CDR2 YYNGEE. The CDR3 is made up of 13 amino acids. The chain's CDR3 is CASSSDLNTEAFF. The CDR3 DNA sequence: TGTGCCAGCAGCTCCGATTTGAACACTGAAGCTTTCTTT.

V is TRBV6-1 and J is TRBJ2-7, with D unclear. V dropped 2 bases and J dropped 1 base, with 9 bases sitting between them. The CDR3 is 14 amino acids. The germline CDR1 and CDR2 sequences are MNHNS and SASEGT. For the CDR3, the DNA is TGTGCCAGCAGTGAACCCGGAAGATCCTACGAGCAGTACTTC. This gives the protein CASSEPGRSYEQYF.

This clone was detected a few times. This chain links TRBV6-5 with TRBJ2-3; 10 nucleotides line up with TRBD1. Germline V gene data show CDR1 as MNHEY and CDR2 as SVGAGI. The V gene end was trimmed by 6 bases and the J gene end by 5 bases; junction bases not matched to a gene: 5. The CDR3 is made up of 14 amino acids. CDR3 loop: CASSRQGAEDTQYF. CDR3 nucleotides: TGTGCCAGCAGCCGACAGGGGGCTGAAGATACGCAGTATTTT.

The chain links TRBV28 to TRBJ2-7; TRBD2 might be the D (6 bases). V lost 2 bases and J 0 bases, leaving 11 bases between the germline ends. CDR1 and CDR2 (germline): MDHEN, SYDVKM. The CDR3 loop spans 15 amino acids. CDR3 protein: CASSLVGGISYEQYF. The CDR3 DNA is TGTGCCAGCAGTTTAGTCGGAGGGATCTCCTACGAGCAGTACTTC.

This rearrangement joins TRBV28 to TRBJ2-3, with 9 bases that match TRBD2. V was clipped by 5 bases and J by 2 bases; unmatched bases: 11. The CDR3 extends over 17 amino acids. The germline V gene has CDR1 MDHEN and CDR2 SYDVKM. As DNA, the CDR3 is TGTGCCAGCAGTCCTTCCGCGGGAGGGGGCCCCACAGATACGCAGTATTTT. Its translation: CASSPSAGGGPTDTQYF.

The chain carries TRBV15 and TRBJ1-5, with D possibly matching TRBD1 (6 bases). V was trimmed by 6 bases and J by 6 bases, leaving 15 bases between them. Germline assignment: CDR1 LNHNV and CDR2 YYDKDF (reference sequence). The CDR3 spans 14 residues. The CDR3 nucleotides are TGTGCCACCAGTATGGGGGGCGGCGGTCAGCCCCAGCATTTT. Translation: CATSMGGGGQPQHF.

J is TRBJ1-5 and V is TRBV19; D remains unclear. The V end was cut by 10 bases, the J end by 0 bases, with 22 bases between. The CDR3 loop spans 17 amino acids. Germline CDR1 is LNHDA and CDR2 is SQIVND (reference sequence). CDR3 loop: CATLPSVGTYSNQPQHF. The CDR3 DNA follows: TGTGCCACCTTACCATCTGTCGGTACCTATAGCAATCAGCCCCAGCATTTT.

The CDR3 loop is CASSSTLGDEQYF. The CDR3 DNA reads TGTGCCAGCAGCTCCACATTGGGGGACGAGCAGTACTTC. The chain is built from TRBV7-3 and TRBJ2-7; tentatively, D is TRBD1 or TRBD2 (5 bases each). CDR1 is SGHTA, CDR2 FQGTGA, per germline. V shed 4 bases and J shed 5 bases, with 12 bases lying between them. The CDR3 is 13 amino acids.